This T cell receptor beta chain was recorded in a study of response to subunit inactivated influenza vaccine. The sample holds many counts of this clonotype. TCRdb ran MiXCR on the RT-PCR reads and lists one entry per CDR3 protein. The table has 650,000 to 800,000 distinct CDR3 sequences, about 15% seen once. This receptor was identified in a man aged 45-65 years who received an inactivated influenza vaccine. The sequenced sample was PBMCs from blood, obtained less than 15 days before vaccination.

The CDR3 sequence is CATSRDLAGDSPLHF. CDR3 nucleotides: TGTGCCACCAGCAGAGATCTAGCAGGGGATTCACCCCTCCACTTT. This sequence joins TRBV15 and TRBJ1-6; D may be TRBD1 (6 bases). V was shortened by 0 bases and J by 8 bases, with 11 bases between the two germline ends. The CDR3 sequence is 15 residues long. Germline V lookup: CDR1 LNHNV, CDR2 YYDKDF (reference sequence).